The clone carrying this T cell receptor (beta chain) has only one observation. Per the authors' pipeline: How many nucleated cells were present was estimated from reference gene primer amplification. Sequenced by immunoSEQ multiplex PCR; TCRdb stores in-frame clones only, minus some. The V and J calls and clone size come from that table; D and trimming were worked out from the DNA. This sample carries roughly 270,000 clones, approximately 80% of them seen once, and the ten largest clones take more than 4%. These data belong to a study of blood T cell repertoires in COVID-19. Study overall: Acute and convalescent COVID-19 samples came from the United States, Italy and Spain. Sample material is recorded as cDNA or gDNA derived from T cells, B-cell-depleted T cells, or PBMCs.

Sequenced sample: PBMCs or T cells enriched from blood (not recorded which). This TCR came from a man aged 35 to 55 who had been exposed to COVID-19.

CDR3 protein: CASSPGGEAFF. For the CDR3, the DNA is TGTGCCAGCAGCCCAGGGGGTGAAGCTTTCTTT. The chain links TRBV28 to TRBJ1-1, with 7 bases fitting TRBD1. This CDR3 has 11 amino acids. Losses at the gene ends were 6 bases for V and 7 bases for J; bases not matched to a gene: 2. CDR1 MDHEN and CDR2 SYDVKM come from the germline V gene. Based on the CDR3 plus reference TRBV28 and TRBJ1-1, the full variable domain is DVKVTQSSRYLVKRTGEKVFLECVQDMDHENMFWYRQDPGLGLRLIYFSYDVKMKEKGDIPEGYSVSREKKERFSLILESASTNQTSMYLCASSPGGEAFFGQGTRLTVV.